The 11 T cell receptor beta chains below were found in one sample sequenced in a study of T cell responses to AZD1222 COVID-19 vaccine. Only in-frame clones appear in the TCRdb table, and some are missing; sequencing was by immunoSEQ multiplex PCR. The data show 98,000 or so clones, 86% seen once. Here the sequenced sample was peripheral blood, taken 28 days after the second dose of the MenACWY control vaccine. The receptors come from an adult who received the MenACWY meningococcal vaccine as a control.

The chain links TRBV6-4 to TRBJ1-2; D unclear. CDR3 length equals 12 residues. Between the trimmed V and J ends, which lost 6 bases and 8 bases, there was a span of 13 bases. Per germline, CDR1 MRHNA and CDR2 SNTAGT. Here the CDR3 DNA reads TGTGCCAGCAGGACGCGGACCTGGGGCTACACCTTC. As protein: CASRTRTWGYTF.

The chain couples TRBV6-5 to TRBJ2-2, with 8 bases matching TRBD1. Trimming at V came to 8 bases and at J to 8 bases, leaving 4 bases not matched to a gene. This CDR3 has 12 amino acids. Germline loops: CDR1 MNHEY, CDR2 SVGAGI. The CDR3 nucleotides read TGTGCCAGCCGGACAGGGCAGGGGGAGCTGTTTTTT. Its translation is CASRTGQGELFF.

The chain uses TRBV5-6 and TRBJ1-4; the D is unclear. The CDR3 length is 14 residues. Germline V lookup: CDR1 SGHDT, CDR2 YYEEEE. With 3 bases removed from V and 8 bases from J, the gap between germline ends came to 14 bases. The CDR3 DNA sequence: TGTGCCAGCAGCTGGCGAGGGATTGACGAAAAACTGTTTTTT. This sequence encodes CASSWRGIDEKLFF.

This chain links TRBV25-1 with TRBJ2-7, with a weak D call TRBD1 (5 bases). The CDR3 loop spans 12 amino acids. V lost 8 bases and J 3 bases, leaving 11 bases between the germline ends. Germline V gives CDR1 MGHDK, CDR2 SYGVNS. CDR3 amino acids: CASSFQGYEQYF. DNA of the CDR3: TGTGCCAGCTCGTTCCAGGGCTACGAGCAGTACTTC.

J is TRBJ2-3 and V is TRBV7-6; D may be TRBD2 (7 bases). The CDR3 is 16 residues long. V dropped 1 base and J dropped 1 base, with 12 bases sitting between them. Germline V gene sequence: CDR1 SGHVS, CDR2 FNYEAQ. DNA for the CDR3: TGTGCCAGCAGCTTAGGGTCGGGGGGCGGCACAGATACGCAGTATTTT. This gives the protein CASSLGSGGGTDTQYF.

DNA of the CDR3: TGTGCCAGCACCGCCGGGACACGAAGCACAGATACGCAGTATTTT. Translation: CASTAGTRSTDTQYF. This chain links TRBV2 with TRBJ2-3; D is possibly TRBD1 (6 bases). Per the germline V gene, CDR1 is SNHLY and CDR2 is FYNNEI. This CDR3 comprises 15 residues. Trimming removed 7 bases at V and 0 bases at J, with 14 bases between.

The chain has TRBV4-1 and TRBJ1-2; possibly TRBD1 for D (6 bases). CDR1 and CDR2 from the germline V gene are MGHRA and YSYEKL. The CDR3 spans 16 residues. V was pared by 3 bases and J by 7 bases, with 21 bases between. CDR3: CASSQVLGGGALGYTF. In DNA, the CDR3 is TGCGCCAGCAGCCAGGTCTTAGGGGGGGGCGCGCTTGGCTACACCTTC.

The chain couples TRBV6-2 or TRBV6-3 to TRBJ1-2, with D unresolved. The CDR3 loop spans 15 amino acids. Germline-derived CDR1 and CDR2 are MNHEY and SVGEGT. V lost 0 bases, J lost 0 bases, and 8 bases lay in between. The CDR3 reads CASSYSSGPNYGYTF. CDR3 nucleotide sequence: TGTGCCAGCAGTTACTCGAGCGGACCTAACTATGGCTACACCTTC.

The chain combines TRBV7-9 with TRBJ1-6, with D perhaps TRBD1 (5 bases). Germline lookup yields CDR1 SEHNR and CDR2 FQNEAQ (reference sequence). The CDR3 runs to 15 residues. Trimming took 5 bases from V and 9 from J, leaving 17 bases between them. The CDR3 DNA sequence: TGTGCCAGCAGCCTCCAGGGCCTGGGGAGTTCACCCCTCCACTTT. Translating it yields CASSLQGLGSSPLHF.

On this clone: This same CDR3 is encoded by further DNA sequences in the sample. The genes are TRBV13 and TRBJ2-3, with TRBD1 matching 9 bases. The CDR3 runs to 16 residues. Looked up from germline, CDR1 is PRHDT and CDR2 is FYEKMQ (reference sequence). The junction had 8 bases not matched to a gene; V was cut back by 4 bases and J by 3 bases. CDR3 in amino acids: CASSSEQGARTDTQYF. The CDR3 coding sequence is TGTGCCAGCAGCTCAGAACAGGGGGCTAGGACAGATACGCAGTATTTT.

V gene TRBV5-1 combines with J gene TRBJ1-5, with D possibly matching TRBD1 (6 bases). CDR1 SGHRS and CDR2 YFSETQ come from the germline V gene. This CDR3 has 13 residues. V was trimmed by 5 bases and J by 4 bases, leaving 10 bases between them. This chain's CDR3 is CASSLQGNQPQHF. CDR3 in DNA: TGCGCCAGCAGTCTGCAGGGGAATCAGCCCCAGCATTTT.